The sequence of this TCR beta chain was determined in a study of cytomegalovirus exposure and HLA in healthy donors. The CDR3 runs 14 residues. V was shortened by 3 bases and J by 2 bases, with 11 bases between the two germline ends. The germline gives CDR1 SGHVS, CDR2 FQNEAQ. The PCR contained 60 Vbeta and 13 Jbeta primers. Using immunoSEQ multiplex PCR, the repertoire was profiled, and TCRdb retains in-frame clones only, with some absent. This table holds tens of thousands of clones, around four fifths found once. The receptor was isolated from a woman aged 45 to 65 in good health and CMV-seropositive. Specimen: PBMCs. The V and J genes are TRBV7-8 and TRBJ2-7; possibly TRBD2 for D (5 bases). DNA for the CDR3: TGTGCCAGCAGCTTGGCCGGGGTAACCTACGAGCAGTACTTC. It codes for CASSLAGVTYEQYF.